The T cell receptor beta chain described here comes from a study of blood T cell repertoires in COVID-19. The Seattle patients joined while their infection was active and were tracked longitudinally afterward. From germline, CDR1 is SNHLY and CDR2 FYNNEI. Trimming removed 0 bases from V and 6 bases from J, with 9 bases in between. The CDR3 length is 14 residues. Original methodology: Estimation of nucleated cell counts was performed using reference gene primer amplification. Sequencing used immunoSEQ multiplex PCR; TCRdb keeps in-frame clones, though not all of them. D and trimming come from the DNA, and the V and J calls and clone size come from that table. The sample lists 200,000 to 250,000 clones; roughly 90% were seen once.

Sequencing was performed on peripheral blood. V is TRBV2 and J is TRBJ1-5; D gene ambiguous. The source of this sequence is a man aged 55 to 70 with COVID-19, enrolled during active disease. The CDR3 region is CASSEALRVQPQHF. The CDR3 DNA follows: TGTGCCAGCAGTGAAGCGCTTCGAGTTCAGCCCCAGCATTTT.